This T cell receptor (beta chain) was recovered during a study of regulatory T cells in long-lasting Graves disease. Study as a whole: Persistent cases took antithyroid drugs over 5 years and stayed TSH receptor antibody positive. Points from the study as a whole: Persistent disease samples used TRBV28, TRBJ1-2 and TRBJ2-5 preferentially.

As concerns this clonotype: Its target is not known.

As for time point: persistent/refractory GD, antithyroid drugs over 5 years with positive TRAb. Generation of the TCR library employed RNA extracted from PBMCs. CDR1 is SGHDN and CDR2 is FVKESK in the germline V gene. Trimming took off 3 bases at V and 3 bases at J, with 15 bases between the two ends. The CDR3 has 15 amino acids. Combining iRepertoire HTBI primers with Arm-PCR of CDR3 regions, the authors built TCR beta libraries. TCRdb used MiXCR to reprocess the multiplex PCR reads, holding one entry per CDR3 protein. The sample yields approximately 400,000 distinct CDR3 sequences, approximately 23% seen once.

The receptor was isolated from a woman aged 40 to 50 with Graves disease. The material sequenced was peripheral blood mononuclear cells (PBMCs), taken when the disease was refractory, from a patient treated with antithyroid drugs. V gene TRBV14 combines with J gene TRBJ2-7; D gene unclear. The CDR3 reads CASSHSIWGLYEQYF. CDR3 coding DNA: TGTGCCAGCAGCCATTCTATATGGGGTCTCTACGAGCAGTACTTC.